This T cell receptor (beta chain) was sequenced during a study of PD-L1 blockade in urothelial cancer. The data were produced by immunoSEQ multiplex PCR, yet TCRdb's version contains in-frame clones alone and is incomplete. In the table there are roughly 45,000 clones, roughly four fifths of which are singletons. Sample time point: peripheral blood 6 weeks after treatment start. Metastatic or locally advanced urothelial carcinoma was present in the patients. Trimming removed 5 bases from V and 8 bases from J; junction bases left unmatched: 10. Germline V gene lookup returns CDR1 MDHEN and CDR2 SYDVKM. There are 14 residues in the CDR3.

This chain connects TRBV28 to TRBJ1-2; 8 bases line up with TRBD1. Sequences were derived from PBMCs, sampled around atezolizumab (anti-PD-L1) treatment. This receptor was identified in a man aged 60 to 69 with urothelial cancer. The CDR3 DNA sequence: TGTGCCAGCAGTCCCCCCCAGGGGGCCAGGGGCTACACCTTC. Its translation: CASSPPQGARGYTF.